Listed below are T cell receptor beta chains from one sample, sequenced in a study of cytomegalovirus exposure and HLA in healthy donors. The protocol was immunoSEQ multiplex PCR, while the TCRdb copy is restricted to in-frame clones and leaves out a portion. The table includes 150,000 to 200,000 clones, around 81% detected once. Sequencing was done on a sample of PBMCs. Every receptor here comes from a woman aged 25 to 45 in good health and CMV-seronegative. CDR3s include the opening cysteine and the closing phenylalanine or tryptophan. D genes are given only for firm matches. Only part of the rows carry a size: once, few, many, or a class if the clone is expanded.

TRBJ2-5	TRBD2	NA	TRBV5-3	TGTGCCAGAAGCTTGGCGGATAGCGGGAGGGCCCTCGAGACCCAGTACTTC	CARSLADSGRALETQYF
TRBJ1-4	NA	NA	TRBV5-6	TGTGCCAGCAGCTTACCTATGGGCGAAAAACTGTTTTTT	CASSLPMGEKLFF
TRBJ2-5	NA	NA	TRBV6-5	TGTGCCAGCAGTTTGGATTACAGACAAGAGACCCAGTACTTC	CASSLDYRQETQYF
TRBJ1-1	NA	NA	TRBV4-1	TGCGCCAGCAGCCAAGATCTCTTAGTGTACAGGGCGGGAGATGAAGCTTTCTTT	CASSQDLLVYRAGDEAFF
TRBJ2-7	NA	NA	TRBV28	TGTGCCAGCAGTTCCGGGACACCTTTCTACGAGCAGTACTTC	CASSSGTPFYEQYF
TRBJ1-3	TRBD1	NA	TRBV18	TGTGCCAGCTCACCCCTGGGGGGACAGACCTCTGGAAACACCATATATTTT	CASSPLGGQTSGNTIYF
TRBJ2-7	NA	NA	TRBV4-1	TGCGCCAGCAGCCAAACCTCAGGGGAAGGCTACGAGCAGTACTTC	CASSQTSGEGYEQYF
TRBJ1-2	NA	few	TRBV4-2	TGTGCCAGCAGCCAAGATCTGGAGGAGGGCAACTATGGCTACACCTTC	CASSQDLEEGNYGYTF
TRBJ1-6	TRBD1	NA	TRBV2	TGTGCCATTACAGGGGCCGCAAATTCACCCCTCCACTTT	CAITGAANSPLHF
TRBJ1-2	NA	NA	TRBV27	TGTGCCAGCAGTTTATCAATAGCGGGCTGCCTTTTCTATGGCTACACCTTC	CASSLSIAGCLFYGYTF
TRBJ2-4	TRBD2	NA	TRBV7-8	TGTGCCAGCAGCTTAAGTGGGGGGGGAAACATTCAGTACTTC	CASSLSGGGNIQYF
TRBJ2-7	TRBD2	NA	TRBV7-2	TGTGCCAGCAGCTTAGCCGGGACTAGCGGGGGTTCCTACGAGCAGTACTTC	CASSLAGTSGGSYEQYF
TRBJ2-7	TRBD2	NA	TRBV7-2	TGTGCCAGCAGCCTCATACCTAGCGGGAACTGGGCAATTAACGAGCAGTACTTC	CASSLIPSGNWAINEQYF
TRBJ2-5	NA	NA	TRBV5-1	TGCGCCAGCGGGCTAGGTGGGGGCCGGGAGACCCAGTACTTC	CASGLGGGRETQYF
TRBJ2-3	NA	once	TRBV10-3	TGTGCCATCAGCGAGCAGGGTAATACGCAGTATTTT	CAISEQGNTQYF
TRBJ2-3	TRBD2	NA	TRBV29-1	TGCAGCGTTGACGATTTTATAGCGGGGGGGCTGCCAGATACGCAGTATTTT	CSVDDFIAGGLPDTQYF
TRBJ1-5	TRBD1	NA	TRBV30	TGTGCCTGGAGTGTGGGGACAGTAGTTCAGCCCCAGCATTTT	CAWSVGTVVQPQHF
TRBJ2-7	NA	NA	TRBV2	TGTGCCAGCAGTCCCCCGGACAACTACGAGCAGTACTTC	CASSPPDNYEQYF
TRBJ1-6	NA	few	TRBV6-5	TGTGCCAGCAGTAATTCAGGGTTATCACCCCTCCACTTT	CASSNSGLSPLHF
TRBJ2-2	NA	NA	TRBV4-3	TGCGCCAGCAGCCAGTCACAGGGGGGGGACACCGGGGAGCTGTTTTTT	CASSQSQGGDTGELFF
TRBJ1-2	TRBD1	NA	TRBV27	TGTGCCAGCAGTCTGGACAGGGGTTATGGCTACACCTTC	CASSLDRGYGYTF
TRBJ2-7	TRBD1	NA	TRBV11-2	TGTGCCAGCAGCATTGGGACAGCCTACGAGCAGTACTTC	CASSIGTAYEQYF
TRBJ2-4	TRBD2	NA	TRBV12-5	TGTGCTAGTGGTTTGGTACGGGAGGGGAAAGGTCGAGACTTC	CASGLVREGKGRDF
TRBJ1-2	NA	few	TRBV28	TGTGCCAGCAGTTTCACGACAGGAGCTTCGGCTAACTATGGCTACACCTTC	CASSFTTGASANYGYTF
TRBJ2-1	TRBD2	NA	TRBV19	TGTGCCAGTTTACAGGCGGGGGCCTACAATGAGCAGTTCTTC	CASLQAGAYNEQFF
TRBJ1-1	NA	few	TRBV11-2	TGTGCCAGCAGCATCCGGGACATTCTTATGAACACTGAAGCTTTCTTT	CASSIRDILMNTEAFF
TRBJ1-4	NA	NA	TRBV13	TGTGCCAGCAGCTTAAATGGGGGCTGGGGTGCTAATGAAAAACTGTTTTTT	CASSLNGGWGANEKLFF
TRBJ2-7	NA	NA	TRBV11-2	TGTGCCAGCAGCTTCGGGACAAACTACGAGCAGTACTTC	CASSFGTNYEQYF
TRBJ1-5	NA	NA	TRBV5-1	TGCGCCAGCAGCAAGGACAGCCCGAATCAGCCCCAGCATTTT	CASSKDSPNQPQHF
TRBJ2-7	TRBD1	once	TRBV28	TGTGCCAGCAGCACCTCCGGGACAGGCATCTACGAGCAGTACTTC	CASSTSGTGIYEQYF
TRBJ1-2	NA	NA	TRBV5-1	TGCGCCAGCAGCTTGGGGGGGGAAGGAGGCTACACCTTC	CASSLGGEGGYTF
TRBJ2-3	TRBD2	NA	TRBV16	TGTGCCAGCAGCCCCTTTTGGGGGGGAGACACAGATACGCAGTATTTT	CASSPFWGGDTDTQYF
TRBJ2-7	TRBD1	NA	TRBV19	TGTACCAGTAGTATGTCGGCTTGGGACAGGGAAGACGAGCAGTACTTC	CTSSMSAWDREDEQYF
TRBJ1-2	TRBD1	NA	TRBV5-1	TGCGCCAGCAGCTTGGTAGGCAGGGGGGCGGCGTATGGCTACACCTTC	CASSLVGRGAAYGYTF
TRBJ2-2	NA	NA	TRBV29-1	TGCAGCGTTCCTAGCACCACCGGGGAGCTGTTTTTT	CSVPSTTGELFF
TRBJ2-7	TRBD2	NA	TRBV19	TGTGCCAGTAATCCGGGACTAGGTGGTTACGAGCAGTACTTC	CASNPGLGGYEQYF
TRBJ2-7	NA	NA	TRBV9	TGTGCCAGCAGCAAAGAAGGGGGATCCTACGAGCAGTACTTC	CASSKEGGSYEQYF
TRBJ2-5	NA	NA	TRBV10-1	TGCGCCAGCAGTGGTAGGCGGGGAGAAGAGACCCAGTACTTC	CASSGRRGEETQYF
TRBJ2-1	TRBD2	NA	TRBV28	TGTGCCAGCAGCCCCTGGGCTAGCGGGAGATCAGGCGGTACAATAGAGCAGTTCTTC	CASSPWASGRSGGTIEQFF
TRBJ2-5	NA	NA	TRBV9	TGTGCCAGCAGCGTGGGCAGGGGAAGAGAGACCCAGTACTTC	CASSVGRGRETQYF
TRBJ1-5	NA	NA	TRBV7-9	TGTGCCAGCAGCCAGCAGGGAAATCAGCCCCAGCATTTT	CASSQQGNQPQHF
TRBJ2-2	TRBD2	NA	TRBV4-2	TGTGCCAGCAGCCAAGAAGGACTAGCGAGGTGGGGGAACACCGGGGAGCTGTTTTTT	CASSQEGLARWGNTGELFF
TRBJ1-1	NA	NA	TRBV19	TGTGCCAGTAAAGGGGGGGTTGTGAACACTGAAGCTTTCTTT	CASKGGVVNTEAFF
TRBJ2-2	NA	NA	TRBV28	TGTGCCAGCAGTGAGAGACGGGGGTCCGCGAACACCGGGGAGCTGTTTTTT	CASSERRGSANTGELFF
TRBJ2-7	TRBD1	NA	TRBV27	TGTGCCAGCAGTTCCCGATCGACAGGGGACTACGAGCAGTACTTC	CASSSRSTGDYEQYF